The 2 T cell receptor beta chains presented below share a single source sample, sequenced in a study of human CD8 memory T cell subsets. The authors made TCR beta libraries using UMI-labeled 5' RACE. With the 5' RACE reads reprocessed, TCRdb shows one record per CDR3 protein and no DNA. This sample's table has around 5,000 distinct CDR3 sequences. Sequencing used CD8+ effector memory T cells (TEM) sorted from PBMCs. Regarding subset: effector memory CD8 T cells, CCR7- CD45RO+ CD95+. These receptors were collected from a human donor in good health.

The rearrangement uses TRBV7-9 and TRBJ2-7. The CDR3 consists of 13 residues. Germline V gives CDR1 SEHNR, CDR2 FQNEAQ (reference sequence). CDR3 sequence reads: CASRKGSLYEQYF.

In terms of frequency, this clonotype is medium-sized. V is TRBV27 and J is TRBJ2-1; the TCRdb call, TRBD2, lacks DNA for checking. This CDR3 has 16 residues. Germline loops: CDR1 MNHEY, CDR2 SMNVEV (reference sequence). CDR3: CASSFSLAGPGNEQFF.